This TCR beta chain comes out of a study of cytomegalovirus exposure and HLA in healthy donors. Points on this clone: Its antigen is unidentified.

Study-level points and caveats: Reportedly, fewer N-insertions than the roughly 700-donor mean appeared in an Asian-associated ancestry cluster in a later analysis. Three chains linked to CMV were shown in vitro to be specific for CMV antigens. 87-base-pair reads could not separate some V segments, including TRBV6-2 and TRBV6-3. In a later analysis, at a false discovery rate of 0.05, roughly 16,000 TCR beta sequences matched HLA alleles.

The CDR3 is made up of 15 amino acids. Losses at the gene ends were 0 bases for V and 3 bases for J; bases not matched to a gene: 2. Germline-derived CDR1 and CDR2 are SGHVS and FNYEAQ. Primers included in the PCR were 60 Vbeta and 13 Jbeta primers. Clones were read by immunoSEQ multiplex PCR, and TCRdb kept only the in-frame ones, dropping some. In the table there are 150,000 to 200,000 clones, approximately 85% of which are singletons. The sequence came from a man between 18 and 29 years old in good health and CMV-seropositive. The rearrangement joins TRBV7-6 to TRBJ2-7; 10 bases are shared with TRBD1. Sequencing input: PBMCs. CDR3 region: CASSLAGTGDYEQYF. CDR3 bases: TGTGCCAGCAGCTTAGCCGGGACAGGGGACTACGAGCAGTACTTC.